The T cell receptor (beta chain) under discussion was sequenced for a study of sequential checkpoint blockade in melanoma. About the research overall: Arm A got nivolumab then ipilimumab; arm B the reverse, 1:1. Each arm's sequence ended with maintenance nivolumab.

CDR1 MNHNY and CDR2 SVGAGI come from the germline V gene (reference sequence). The length of the CDR3 is 15 residues. Trimming cost V 5 bases and J 4 bases; bases outside gene matches: 10. TCRdb's table, derived via immunoSEQ multiplex PCR, lists solely in-frame clones and lacks some. The profile shows 11,000 to 15,000 clones, about 73% of them singletons. Treatment given: randomized to nivolumab then ipilimumab (arm A) or the reverse (arm B). None of the patients previously received DNA-damaging chemotherapy. Sorted cells were live CD3+CD8+, lacking CD19 and CD56, from PBMCs. Specimen: CD8+ T cells sorted from blood (inferred from file names), collected from a patient given nivolumab and ipilimumab in sequence. The chain recombines TRBV6-6 with TRBJ1-2, with 7 bases aligning to TRBD1. This receptor was taken from a human donor with melanoma. This chain's CDR3 is CASSRPGQISYGYTF. CDR3 nucleotide sequence: TGTGCCAGCAGTCGGCCGGGACAGATATCCTATGGCTACACCTTC.